These 7 T cell receptor beta chains were all obtained from the same sample, sequenced in a study of blood T cells in healthy people across ages. A sample-barcoded 5' primer and a J-beta primer mix were used in a second PCR of roughly 7 to 12 cycles. A single record per CDR3 protein comes from TCRdb applying MiXCR to the 5' RACE reads. The table shows approximately 790,000 distinct CDR3 sequences, with less than 80% occurring only once. The sequenced sample was blood. The receptors here all came from a man aged 25-45 years in good health.

The V call is TRBV5-1, the J call TRBJ2-5; D is perhaps TRBD1 (6 bases). V shed 4 bases and J shed 2 bases, with 12 bases lying between them. Germline V CDR1 and CDR2: SGHRS, YFSETQ. The CDR3 is 14 residues long. The CDR3 bases are TGCGCCAGCAGCATACAGGGATGGCAAGAGACCCAGTACTTC. This codes for CASSIQGWQETQYF.

This chain links TRBV6-1 with TRBJ2-7; D is unresolved. V was clipped by 5 bases and J by 6 bases, with 14 bases between them. Germline V gene data show CDR1 as MNHNS and CDR2 as SASEGT. This CDR3 contains 13 residues. CDR3 DNA sequence: TGTGCCAGCAGTCTTAACACGGTTGGCGAGCAGTACTTC. Amino acids: CASSLNTVGEQYF.

The CDR3 region is CASSTLGYEQYF. The CDR3 bases are TGTGCCAGCAGCACCCTGGGATACGAGCAGTACTTC. The chain links TRBV27 to TRBJ2-4; the D is unclear. The DNA end favors TRBJ2-7, so the J call may be wrong. This CDR3 is built from 12 residues. Germline V gene sequence: CDR1 MNHEY, CDR2 SMNVEV (reference sequence).

This clonotype turned up a few times. The chain links TRBV27 to TRBJ2-1; TRBD2 is a possible D gene (6 bases). The germline gives CDR1 MNHEY, CDR2 SMNVEV (reference sequence). The V end lost 5 bases, the J end lost 7 bases, and 15 bases lay between the germline ends. The length of the CDR3 is 14 residues. The CDR3 here is CASSPAGTVNEQFF. CDR3 in DNA: TGTGCCAGCAGTCCCGCCGGGACTGTAAATGAGCAGTTCTTC.

The chain joins TRBV27 to TRBJ2-4; D remains ambiguous. The CDR3 has 14 amino acids. Per the germline V gene, CDR1 is MNHEY and CDR2 is SMNVEV (reference sequence). Between the trimmed V and J ends, which lost 5 bases and 8 bases, there was a span of 16 bases. In DNA form, the CDR3 reads TGTGCCAGCAGTCTCATGACACCTCAAGACATTCAGTACTTC. Its protein is CASSLMTPQDIQYF.

DNA for the CDR3: TGTGCCAGCACACTAACAGAGAGGAACACTGAAGCTTTCTTT. Translating it yields CASTLTERNTEAFF. This chain links TRBV12-3 or TRBV12-4 with TRBJ1-1; D gene uncertain. V was clipped by 7 bases and J by 1 base, with 13 bases between them. This CDR3 is 14 amino acids long.

J is TRBJ1-1 and V is TRBV7-9; TRBD1 might be the D (5 bases). The CDR3 runs 12 residues. With 2 bases removed from V and 7 bases from J, the gap between germline ends came to 8 bases. CDR1 SEHNR and CDR2 FQNEAQ come from the germline V gene (reference sequence). In DNA, the CDR3 is TGTGCCAGCAGCTTAAGACAGATTGAAGCTTTCTTT. This gives the protein CASSLRQIEAFF.